This T cell receptor beta chain was sequenced in a study of blood T cell repertoires in COVID-19. In its sample, this clone was seen a few times. In the study's own analysis: Reference gene primers were amplified, and this amplification served to estimate nucleated cell counts. Using immunoSEQ multiplex PCR, the repertoire was profiled, and TCRdb retains in-frame clones only, with some absent. Clone size and V and J calls were adopted from that table, with D and trimming inferred from the DNA. The data show some 89,000 clones, roughly 72% seen once. Germline CDR1 reads SGHVS; CDR2 reads FQNEAQ. Trimming removed 5 bases at V and 10 bases at J, with 23 bases between. The CDR3 has 15 amino acids.

This chain connects TRBV7-8 to TRBJ1-1; a weak D match, TRBD1 (5 bases). This clonotype was obtained from a man between 65 and 85 years old with acute or convalescent COVID-19. The specimen was peripheral blood. The CDR3 protein is CASSTFSSRAGRAFF. The CDR3 DNA follows: TGTGCCAGCAGCACCTTTTCTTCACGGGCGGGGCGAGCTTTCTTT.